This note documents a single TCR beta chain sequence. The specificity of this receptor is unknown. Base qualities are missing; no much larger clone stands one base away. Relative to germline, V is missing 5 bases and J is missing 0 bases, with 7 bases of the junction outside any gene match. The CDR3 holds 16 amino acids from the cysteine to the phenylalanine. Only the CDR3 portion is preserved as DNA: 48 bases, with reading frame beginning at the first base. The CDR1 and CDR2 encoded by the germline V gene are SGHDT and YYEEEE. The source of the sample is a study of blood T cell repertoires in COVID-19 (dated by TCRdb to about 2020). For context, the study as a whole: The collaborator samples originated in the United States, Italy and Spain and spanned the acute and convalescent phases of COVID-19. The prospective study material was composed of cDNA or gDNA derived from T cells, B-cell-depleted T cells, or PBMCs. The sample metadata nearly always contained a de-identified subject ID, COVID-19 status, age in years and sex. Where available, HLA class I and class II types were taken from metadata supplied by the sample provider and were not determined by assay-based typing. A freely available public database, intended as a resource for researchers studying the immune response to SARS-CoV-2, is where the repertoires were released. The samples were drawn from two sources: the first 160 participants of the ongoing ImmuneRACE study, and fewer than 1,500 subjects contributed by 6 global collaborators. Subjects who had been exposed to COVID-19, were actively infected with it, or had recovered from it provided the deeply sampled blood TCRbeta repertoires that made up the dataset. Broader findings and caveats from the paper: Clinical and demographic metadata were provided uncurated, with the amount varying by source and participant.

TCRbeta CDR3 regions were amplified from genomic DNA using the immunoSEQ Assay, a bias-controlled multiplex PCR. Per the source publication's procedure: The number of nucleated cells in each sample was estimated from the amplification of reference gene primers within the assay. Sequence reads were collapsed and filtered to measure the absolute abundance of every unique TCRbeta CDR3 rearrangement. Productive Simpson clonality was computed per sample as the square root of Simpson's diversity index over productive rearrangements. In TCRdb, the immuneACCESS table is reduced to in-frame sequences with V and J assigned. These tables do not hold every clone; where another copy was compared, an unresolved V gene accounts for under half, and the others remain unexplained. D and trimming were read from the DNA, whereas the V and J calls and clone size are those reported in that table. The sample table shows roughly 370,000 clones, and approximately 90% are seen once. Roughly 10% of the sample belongs to the ten largest clones.

In the prospective study, participants were about 18 to 95 years old, resided in fewer than 25 geographic areas of the United States, and were enrolled through a virtual design. To assign participants to cohorts, the prospective study relied on clinical history that participants themselves reported in a screening survey and a study questionnaire. Recovered participants in ImmuneRACE Cohort 3 were defined by two consecutive negative NP/OP PCR tests, clearance by a healthcare professional, or resolution of symptoms. Each participant in the prospective study had whole blood, serum and a nasopharyngeal or oropharyngeal swab collected by mobile phlebotomists. Prospective study participants could optionally give additional blood draws and questionnaires over a roughly 2-month period. Before DNA extraction, prospective study blood samples were shipped either frozen or at room temperature.

The clonotype originates from a woman in her 50s who had recovered from COVID-19. The sample taken for sequencing was PBMCs or T cells enriched from blood (not recorded which). The chain is encoded by TRBV5-6 joined to TRBJ2-3; 9 central nucleotides agree with TRBD2. The nucleotides are TGTGCCAGCAGATACGAGCGGGGGGTTAGCACAGATACGCAGTATTTT. The encoded protein is CASRYERGVSTDTQYF.